The 21 T cell receptor beta chains presented below share a single source sample, sequenced in a study of blood T cells in healthy people across ages. Using a J-beta primer mix together with a sample-barcoded 5' primer, a second PCR was run for roughly 6 to 11 cycles. TCRdb re-analysed the 5' RACE reads in MiXCR, keeping a single row per CDR3 protein. The profile shows 1.5 million to 2 million distinct CDR3 sequences, 28% of them singletons. The material sequenced was blood. Every receptor here comes from a woman aged 25-40 years in good health.

Ten or more counts support this clonotype. The rearrangement links TRBV7-3 to TRBJ2-3; D is unresolved. This CDR3 region has 14 residues. Germline V lookup: CDR1 SGHTA, CDR2 FQGTGA. The ends were cut back, 2 bases at V and 2 bases at J, with 8 bases in the middle. CDR3 DNA sequence: TGTGCCAGCAGCTTAGAACCTAACACAGATACGCAGTATTTT. The encoded protein is CASSLEPNTDTQYF.

The V call is TRBV12-3 or TRBV12-4, the J call TRBJ2-5; 10 nucleotides align to TRBD2. The CDR3 is 14 residues long. With 7 bases clipped from V and 7 bases from J, the junction kept 9 bases outside the gene matches. The CDR3 sequence is CASNLAGAGGTQYF. CDR3 in DNA: TGTGCCAGCAACCTAGCGGGGGCGGGGGGGACCCAGTACTTC.

The table lists this clonotype with a few counts. V usage is TRBV30 and J usage is TRBJ2-3; 14 bases are a match to TRBD2. The trim removed 3 bases at V and 4 bases at J, leaving 0 bases unmatched. The germline gives CDR1 GTSNPN, CDR2 SVGIG (reference sequence). There are 14 residues in the CDR3. CDR3 amino acids: CAWRGLAGADTQYF. The CDR3 DNA sequence: TGTGCCTGGAGGGGACTAGCGGGAGCAGATACGCAGTATTTT.

The J gene is TRBJ2-1, the V gene TRBV29-1; the D gene is possibly TRBD1 (6 bases). The J call may be wrong; the DNA end is better matched by TRBJ2-7. The CDR3 covers 14 residues. The germline CDR1 and CDR2 sequences are SQVTM and ANQGSEA. CDR3 sequence reads: CSVEGRGSYNEQYF. For the CDR3, the DNA is TGCAGCGTTGAGGGCAGGGGCTCCTACAATGAGCAGTACTTC.

The table lists this clonotype with a few counts. The chain couples TRBV6-1 to TRBJ1-2; D is unresolved. Germline V gene data show CDR1 as MNHNS and CDR2 as SASEGT. There are 16 residues in the CDR3. V lost 3 bases to trimming and J lost 4 bases, with 18 bases between them. The CDR3: CASSDIPAGSTYGYTF. DNA for the CDR3: TGTGCCAGCAGTGATATTCCCGCGGGGAGCACCTATGGCTACACCTTC.

As for this clonotype: With a much larger clone just one base away, this may be a read error. The V and J genes are TRBV29-1 and TRBJ2-7, with a weak D call TRBD2 (5 bases). This CDR3 is built from 14 residues. The germline V gene has CDR1 SQVTM and CDR2 ANQGSEA. The CDR3 DNA is TGCGGCGTTGTCAGTGGGGAGTACCCCTACGAGCAGTACTTC. Encoded protein: CGVVSGEYPYEQYF.

In this sample, this clonotype turned up a few times. V is TRBV7-3 and J is TRBJ2-1; possibly TRBD1 for D (6 bases). Germline V CDR1 and CDR2: SGHTA, FQGTGA. This CDR3 contains 15 residues. Deletions cut 5 bases from V and 6 bases from J, with 17 bases between. This chain's CDR3 is CASSPREGVLNEQFF. CDR3 bases: TGTGCCAGCAGCCCTAGAGAGGGGGTACTCAATGAGCAGTTCTTC. The whole variable domain, remainder taken from reference TRBV7-3 and TRBJ2-1, is GAGVSQTPSNKVTEKGKYVELRCDPISGHTALYWYRQSLGQGPEFLIYFQGTGAADDSGLPNDRFFAVRPEGSVSTLKIQRTERGDSAVYLCASSPREGVLNEQFFGPGTRLTVL.

The chain is built from TRBV12-3 or TRBV12-4 and TRBJ2-7, with TRBD2 matching 8 bases. Unmatched junction bases numbered 12, after V lost 5 bases and J lost 3 bases. This CDR3 is built from 16 residues. Here the CDR3 reads CASSGWRLSGSYEQYF. CDR3 nucleotide sequence: TGTGCCAGCAGTGGCTGGAGATTGAGCGGGAGCTACGAGCAGTACTTC.

J is TRBJ2-7 and V is TRBV20-1, with 9 bases aligning to TRBD2. The CDR3 consists of 15 residues. The ends lost 5 bases at V and 7 bases at J; junction bases unmatched: 15. Germline V gene lookup returns CDR1 DFQATT and CDR2 SNEGSKA (reference sequence). CDR3 DNA: TGCAGTGCTGCCTCCGGCGGGAGGGTTAAGGGAGAGCAGTACTTC. It yields the protein CSAASGGRVKGEQYF.

This clonotype turned up a few times. CDR3 nucleotides: TGTGCCAGCAGCCAAGGAAACAGGGGGAACACTGAAGCTTTCTTT. It codes for CASSQGNRGNTEAFF. The chain recombines TRBV3-1 with TRBJ1-1, with 7 bases fitting TRBD1. Per the germline V gene, CDR1 is LGHDT and CDR2 is YNNKEL (reference sequence). V lost 1 base, J lost 1 base, and 3 bases stayed unmatched. The CDR3 extends over 15 amino acids.

This clonotype was observed many times. The chain links TRBV10-3 to TRBJ2-5, with 7 positions matching TRBD2. The junction had 2 bases not matched to a gene; V was cut back by 6 bases and J by 1 base. There are 13 residues in the CDR3. Germline CDR1 ENHRY, CDR2 SYGVKD. The CDR3: CAISPSGQETQYF. The CDR3 coding sequence is TGTGCCATCAGCCCTAGCGGCCAAGAGACCCAGTACTTC.

The rearrangement uses TRBV2 and TRBJ1-4; possible D gene TRBD1, 6 bases. V was clipped by 4 bases and J by 8 bases, with 14 bases between them. This CDR3 has 14 residues. The germline V gene has CDR1 SNHLY and CDR2 FYNNEI. CDR3 coding DNA: TGTGCCAGCAGTGTGGGCGGGGGGCGAGAAAAACTGTTTTTT. Translation gives CASSVGGGREKLFF.

This clonotype was seen a handful of times. V gene TRBV30 combines with J gene TRBJ2-7; D is unresolved. The CDR3 sequence is 13 residues long. CDR1 GTSNPN and CDR2 SVGIG come from the germline V gene (reference sequence). V was cut by 3 bases and J by 5 bases, with 14 bases left in between. CDR3 DNA: TGTGCCTGGAGGGGTAGCAGCAACCACGAGCAGTACTTC. It is translated as CAWRGSSNHEQYF.

In the case of this clonotype: At one of its ends the junction is not consistent with the germline gene, which may arise from a read error. The CDR3, as DNA: TGTGCCAACTCATCGGACAGGAACACTGAAGCTTTCTTT. Translated, it gives CANSSDRNTEAFF. The chain is built from TRBV18 and TRBJ1-1, with a weak D call TRBD1 (6 bases). From germline, CDR1 is KGHSH and CDR2 LQKENI. This CDR3 is 13 amino acids long. Complete variable domain (other parts from reference TRBV18 and TRBJ1-1): NAGVMQNPRHLVRRRGQEARLRCSPMKGHSHVYWYRQLPEEGLKFMVYLQKENIIDESGMPKERFSAEFPKEGPSILRIQQVVRGDSAAYFCANSSDRNTEAFFGQGTRLTVV.

This clonotype was seen more than once but under ten times. The CDR3 DNA reads TGCGCCAGCAGCTTGGATGCGAAAATAACAGATACGCAGTATTTT. Amino acid sequence: CASSLDAKITDTQYF. This chain links TRBV5-1 with TRBJ2-3; D remains ambiguous. Deletions cut 0 bases from V and 3 bases from J, with 11 bases between. The CDR3 extends over 15 amino acids. Germline V gene sequence: CDR1 SGHRS, CDR2 YFSETQ. The entire variable domain, with the rest obtained from reference TRBV5-1 and TRBJ2-3, is as follows: KAGVTQTPRYLIKTRGQQVTLSCSPISGHRSVSWYQQTPGQGLQFLFEYFSETQRNKGNFPGRFSGRQFSNSRSEMNVSTLELGDSALYLCASSLDAKITDTQYFGPGTRLTVL.

This clonotype showed up just a few times. The rearrangement links TRBV5-1 to TRBJ2-1; D possibly corresponds to TRBD2 (5 bases). Trimming stripped 4 bases from V and 10 bases from J, with 15 bases between. Germline CDR1 SGHRS, CDR2 YFSETQ. This CDR3 comprises 13 residues. Here the CDR3 DNA reads TGCGCCAGCAGCCAACCCTACTCGGGGGAGCAGTTCTTC. Translated, it gives CASSQPYSGEQFF.

This clonotype has a single count. A much larger clonotype is one base distant, so this may be a read error. This chain uses TRBV29-1 with TRBJ2-7, with 10 bases fitting TRBD1. Per the germline V gene, CDR1 is SQVTM and CDR2 is ANQGSEA. This CDR3 region has 15 residues. The CDR3: CGVEAMTGGHYEQYF. CDR3 DNA sequence: TGCGGCGTTGAAGCCATGACAGGGGGCCACTACGAGCAGTACTTC.

J is TRBJ2-5 and V is TRBV4-3; a weak D match, TRBD2 (6 bases). Germline CDR1 is LGHNA and CDR2 is YSLEER. V lost 3 bases and J lost 4, with 15 bases in between. The CDR3 spans 15 residues. The CDR3 DNA follows: TGCGCCAGCAGCCACGGCGGGGAGTCGATAGAGACCCAGTACTTC. Translation: CASSHGGESIETQYF.

This clonotype was seen once. This chain connects TRBV18 to TRBJ2-7; tentative D call: TRBD1 (6 bases). Trimming removed 3 bases at V and 1 base at J, with 13 bases between. In germline, CDR1 is KGHSH, CDR2 LQKENI. The CDR3 runs 15 residues. The CDR3 sequence is CASSPDRPPSYEQYF. Written as DNA, the CDR3 is TGTGCCAGCTCACCCGACAGGCCGCCGTCCTACGAGCAGTACTTC.

The chain recombines TRBV7-2 with TRBJ2-2, with D perhaps TRBD2 (7 bases). V lost 2 bases, J lost 5 bases, and 12 bases lay in between. Germline CDR1 SGHTA, CDR2 FQGNSA. This CDR3 comprises 15 residues. CDR3 loop: CASSLTGGRTGELFF. Written as DNA, the CDR3 is TGTGCCAGCAGCTTAACGGGGGGCAGGACCGGGGAGCTGTTTTTT.

This clonotype was detected many times. V and J are TRBV29-1 and TRBJ2-7, with 8 positions matching TRBD1. Germline CDR1 SQVTM, CDR2 ANQGSEA. The CDR3 loop spans 13 amino acids. Trimming cost V 7 bases and J 4 bases; bases outside gene matches: 9. CDR3 DNA: TGCAGCGCCAGACAGGGGATGGTATACGAGCAGTACTTC. As protein: CSARQGMVYEQYF.